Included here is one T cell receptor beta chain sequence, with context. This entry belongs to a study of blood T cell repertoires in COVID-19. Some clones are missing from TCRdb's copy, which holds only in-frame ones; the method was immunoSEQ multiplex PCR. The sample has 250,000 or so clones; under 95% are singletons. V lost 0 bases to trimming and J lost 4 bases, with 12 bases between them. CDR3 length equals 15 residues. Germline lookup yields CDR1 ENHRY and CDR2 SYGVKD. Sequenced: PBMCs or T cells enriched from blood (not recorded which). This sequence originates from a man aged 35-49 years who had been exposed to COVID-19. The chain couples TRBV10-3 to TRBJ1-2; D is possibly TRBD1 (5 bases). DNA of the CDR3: TGTGCCATCAGTGAGTCCGGGGGAGGCTCCTATGGCTACACCTTC. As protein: CAISESGGGSYGYTF.